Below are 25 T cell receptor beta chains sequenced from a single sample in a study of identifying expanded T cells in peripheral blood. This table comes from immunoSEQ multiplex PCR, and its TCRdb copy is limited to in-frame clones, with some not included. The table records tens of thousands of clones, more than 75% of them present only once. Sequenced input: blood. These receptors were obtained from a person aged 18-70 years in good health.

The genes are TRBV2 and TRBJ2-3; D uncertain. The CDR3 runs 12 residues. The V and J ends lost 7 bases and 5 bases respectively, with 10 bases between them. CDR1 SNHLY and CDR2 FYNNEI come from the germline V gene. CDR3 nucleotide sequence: TGTGCCAGCAACTCAATGGGAGATACGCAGTATTTT. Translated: CASNSMGDTQYF. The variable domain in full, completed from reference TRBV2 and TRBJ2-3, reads EPEVTQTPSHQVTQMGQEVILRCVPISNHLYFYWYRQILGQKVEFLVSFYNNEISEKSEIFDDQFSVERPDGSNFTLKIRSTKLEDSAMYFCASNSMGDTQYFGPGTRLTVL.

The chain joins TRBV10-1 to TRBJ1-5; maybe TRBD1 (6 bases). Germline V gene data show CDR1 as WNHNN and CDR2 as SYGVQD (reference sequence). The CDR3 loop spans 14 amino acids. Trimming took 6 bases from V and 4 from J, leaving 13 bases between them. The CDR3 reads CASSQGGTNQPQHF. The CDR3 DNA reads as TGCGCCAGCAGCCAAGGGGGGACGAATCAGCCCCAGCATTTT.

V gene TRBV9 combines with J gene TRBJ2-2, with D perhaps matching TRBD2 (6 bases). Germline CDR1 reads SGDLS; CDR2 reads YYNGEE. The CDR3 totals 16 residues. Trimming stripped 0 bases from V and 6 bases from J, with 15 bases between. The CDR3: CASSVARKEGSGELFF. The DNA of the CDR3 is TGTGCCAGCAGCGTAGCACGGAAGGAGGGGTCCGGGGAGCTGTTTTTT.

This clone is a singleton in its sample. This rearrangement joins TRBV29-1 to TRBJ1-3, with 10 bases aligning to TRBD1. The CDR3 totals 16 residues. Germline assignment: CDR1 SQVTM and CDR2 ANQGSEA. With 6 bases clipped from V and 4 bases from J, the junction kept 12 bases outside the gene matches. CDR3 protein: CSVDAGTGVFGNTIYF. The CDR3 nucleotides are TGCAGCGTGGATGCCGGGACAGGGGTGTTCGGAAACACCATATATTTT.

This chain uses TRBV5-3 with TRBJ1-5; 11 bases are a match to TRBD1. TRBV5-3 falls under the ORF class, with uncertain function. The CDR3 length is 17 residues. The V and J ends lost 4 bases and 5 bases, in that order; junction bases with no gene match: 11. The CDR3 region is CARSPGQGEDKHQPQHF. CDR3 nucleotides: TGTGCCAGAAGCCCGGGACAGGGGGAAGATAAGCATCAGCCCCAGCATTTT.

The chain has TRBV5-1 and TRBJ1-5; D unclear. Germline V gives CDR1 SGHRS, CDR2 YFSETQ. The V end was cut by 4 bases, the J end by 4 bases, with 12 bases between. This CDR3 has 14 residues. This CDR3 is CASSQDGPNQPQHF. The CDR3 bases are TGCGCCAGCAGCCAGGACGGACCGAATCAGCCCCAGCATTTT.

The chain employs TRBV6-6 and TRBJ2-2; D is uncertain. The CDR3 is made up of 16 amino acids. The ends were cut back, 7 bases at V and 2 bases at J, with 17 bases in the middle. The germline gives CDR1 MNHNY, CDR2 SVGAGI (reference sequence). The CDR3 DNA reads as TGTGCCAGCATTAGACCTTACGGGCCCAACACCGGGGAGCTGTTTTTT. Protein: CASIRPYGPNTGELFF.

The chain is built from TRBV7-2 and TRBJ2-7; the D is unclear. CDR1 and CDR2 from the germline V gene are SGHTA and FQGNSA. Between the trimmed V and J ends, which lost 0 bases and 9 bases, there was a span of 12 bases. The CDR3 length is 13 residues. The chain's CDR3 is CASSLAGASAQYF. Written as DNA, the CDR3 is TGTGCCAGCAGCTTAGCGGGCGCCAGCGCGCAGTACTTC. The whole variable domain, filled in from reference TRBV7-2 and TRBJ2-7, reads GAGVSQSPSNKVTEKGKDVELRCDPISGHTALYWYRQSLGQGLEFLIYFQGNSAPDKSGLPSDRFSAERTGGSVSTLTIQRTQQEDSAVYLCASSLAGASAQYFGPGTRLTVT.

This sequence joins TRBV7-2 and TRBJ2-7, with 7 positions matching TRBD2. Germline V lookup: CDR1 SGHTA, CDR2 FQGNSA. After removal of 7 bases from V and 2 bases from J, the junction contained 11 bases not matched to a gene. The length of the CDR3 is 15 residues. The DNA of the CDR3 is TGTGCCAGCACCGGAAACTCAGCGGGGCCCTACGAGCAGTACTTC. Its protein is CASTGNSAGPYEQYF.

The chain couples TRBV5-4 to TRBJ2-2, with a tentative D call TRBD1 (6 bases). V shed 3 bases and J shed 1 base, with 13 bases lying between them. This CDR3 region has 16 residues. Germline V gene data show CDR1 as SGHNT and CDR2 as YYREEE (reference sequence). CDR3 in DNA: TGTGCCAGCAGCTCTGGACAGAAAAGGAACACCGGGGAGCTGTTTTTT. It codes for CASSSGQKRNTGELFF.

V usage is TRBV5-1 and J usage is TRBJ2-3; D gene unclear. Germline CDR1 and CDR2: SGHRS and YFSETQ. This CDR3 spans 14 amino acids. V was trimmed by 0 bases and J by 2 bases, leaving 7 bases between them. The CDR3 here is CASSLDRNTDTQYF. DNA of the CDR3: TGCGCCAGCAGCTTGGACCGGAACACAGATACGCAGTATTTT.

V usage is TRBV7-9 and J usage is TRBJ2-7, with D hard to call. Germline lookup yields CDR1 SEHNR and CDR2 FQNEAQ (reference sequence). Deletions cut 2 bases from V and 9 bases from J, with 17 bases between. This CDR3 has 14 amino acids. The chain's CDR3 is CASSLTYGLRSQYF. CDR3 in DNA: TGTGCCAGCAGCTTAACGTATGGTCTACGATCGCAGTACTTC.

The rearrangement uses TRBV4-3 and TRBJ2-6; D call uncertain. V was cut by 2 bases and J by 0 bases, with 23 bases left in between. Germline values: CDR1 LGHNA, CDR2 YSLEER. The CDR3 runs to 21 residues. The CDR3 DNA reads TGCGCCAGCAGCCAAAAAACGGACGTAGATCGCCGTCTCTCTGGGGCCAACGTCCTGACTTTC. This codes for CASSQKTDVDRRLSGANVLTF.

Here the CDR3 DNA reads TGTGCCAGCTCCTGGGGCGGGTCCCCCGGGGAGCTGTTTTTT. Translating gives CASSWGGSPGELFF. This rearrangement joins TRBV6-1 to TRBJ2-2; D assignment may be TRBD1 or TRBD2 (5 bases each). V lost 8 bases and J lost 6, with 16 bases in between. The CDR3 is 14 amino acids. Per the germline V gene, CDR1 is MNHNS and CDR2 is SASEGT.

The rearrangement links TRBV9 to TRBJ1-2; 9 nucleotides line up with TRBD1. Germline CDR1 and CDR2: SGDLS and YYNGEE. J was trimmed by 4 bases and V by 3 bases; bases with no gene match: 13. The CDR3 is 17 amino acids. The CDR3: CASSGPGQGSHIYGYTF. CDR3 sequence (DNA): TGTGCCAGCAGCGGACCGGGACAGGGATCCCATATCTATGGCTACACCTTC.

CDR3 loop: CASSLVGGYEQFF. The DNA of the CDR3 is TGTGCCAGCAGCCTAGTCGGGGGGTATGAGCAGTTCTTC. The rearrangement joins TRBV11-2 to TRBJ2-1; 7 bases align to TRBD2. CDR1 and CDR2 from the germline V gene are SGHAT and FQNNGV. This CDR3 is 13 amino acids long. V shed 5 bases, J shed 8 bases, and the junction held 6 bases outside the gene matches.

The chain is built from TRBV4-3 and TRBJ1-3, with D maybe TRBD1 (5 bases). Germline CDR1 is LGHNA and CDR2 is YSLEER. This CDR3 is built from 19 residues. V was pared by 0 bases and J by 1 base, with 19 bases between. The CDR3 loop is CASSQDGGAPLLSGNTIYF. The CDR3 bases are TGCGCCAGCAGCCAAGATGGTGGGGCGCCACTATTATCTGGAAACACCATATATTTT.

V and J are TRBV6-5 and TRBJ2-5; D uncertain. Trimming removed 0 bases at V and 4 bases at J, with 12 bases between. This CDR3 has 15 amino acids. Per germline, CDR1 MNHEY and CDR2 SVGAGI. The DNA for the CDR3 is TGTGCCAGCAGTTACTCGTATACAGAGTCAGAGACCCAGTACTTC. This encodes CASSYSYTESETQYF.

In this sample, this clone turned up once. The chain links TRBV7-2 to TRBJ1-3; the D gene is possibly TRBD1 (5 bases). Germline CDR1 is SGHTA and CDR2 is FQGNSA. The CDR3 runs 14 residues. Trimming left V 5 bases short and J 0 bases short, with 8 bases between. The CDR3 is CASSTTGSGNTIYF. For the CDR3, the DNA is TGTGCCAGCAGCACTACAGGCTCTGGAAACACCATATATTTT.

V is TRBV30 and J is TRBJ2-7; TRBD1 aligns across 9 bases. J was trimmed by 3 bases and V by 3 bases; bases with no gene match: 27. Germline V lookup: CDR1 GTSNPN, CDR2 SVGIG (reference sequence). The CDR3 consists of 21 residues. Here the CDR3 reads CAWRGQGKPGQGFFSSYEQYF. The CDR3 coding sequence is TGTGCCTGGAGAGGGCAGGGTAAACCGGGACAGGGATTCTTCTCGAGCTACGAGCAGTACTTC.

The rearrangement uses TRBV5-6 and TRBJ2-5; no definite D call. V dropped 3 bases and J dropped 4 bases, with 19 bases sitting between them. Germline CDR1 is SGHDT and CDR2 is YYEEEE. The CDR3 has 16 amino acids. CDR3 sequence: CASSSSVGGPGETQYF. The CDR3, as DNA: TGTGCCAGCAGCTCCTCGGTTGGCGGCCCTGGAGAGACCCAGTACTTC.

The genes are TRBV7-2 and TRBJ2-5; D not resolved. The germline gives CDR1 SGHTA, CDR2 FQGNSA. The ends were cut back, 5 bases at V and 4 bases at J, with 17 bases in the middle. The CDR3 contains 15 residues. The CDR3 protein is CASSVTYSFGETQYF. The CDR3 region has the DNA TGTGCCAGCAGCGTCACCTATTCCTTTGGAGAGACCCAGTACTTC.

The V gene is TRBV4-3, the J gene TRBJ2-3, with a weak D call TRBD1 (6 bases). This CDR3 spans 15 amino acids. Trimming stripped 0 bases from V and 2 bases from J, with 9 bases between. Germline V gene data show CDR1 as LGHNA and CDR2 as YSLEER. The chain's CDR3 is CASSQDRGTTDTQYF. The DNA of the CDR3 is TGCGCCAGCAGCCAAGATAGGGGGACCACAGATACGCAGTATTTT.

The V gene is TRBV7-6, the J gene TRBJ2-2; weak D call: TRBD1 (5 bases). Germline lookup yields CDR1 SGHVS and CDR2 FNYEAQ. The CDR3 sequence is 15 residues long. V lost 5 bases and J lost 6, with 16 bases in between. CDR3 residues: CASSLRAGGAGELFF. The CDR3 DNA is TGTGCCAGCAGCCTCAGGGCCGGTGGGGCCGGGGAGCTGTTTTTT.

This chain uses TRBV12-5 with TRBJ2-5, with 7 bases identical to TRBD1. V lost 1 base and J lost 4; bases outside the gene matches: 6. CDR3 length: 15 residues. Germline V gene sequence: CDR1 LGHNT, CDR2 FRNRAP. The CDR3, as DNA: TGTGCTAGTGGTTTGGGGCAGGGGGTAGGAGAGACCCAGTACTTC. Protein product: CASGLGQGVGETQYF.